The entry below describes one TCR beta chain. Its antigen remains unidentified. A much larger clone differs from this one at a single base, so this may be a read error. The record originates from a study of T-cell reconstitution after alpha-beta-depleted transplantation in children. Study conclusions and caveats: Some patients' high day-60 TCRbeta diversity was attributed to recipient cells surviving conditioning. Among T cells one year after transplant, newly produced cells accounted for most counts and diversity. Reported findings indicate that, about two months after transplant, alpha-beta T cells came from several hundred expanded clones, which were derived from non-depleted graft cells.

The library targeted TCRbeta and was prepared with unique molecular identifiers. TCRdb used MiXCR to reprocess the PCR reads, holding one entry per CDR3 protein. The sample has under 7,000 distinct CDR3 sequences, roughly 15% seen once; the top ten hold approximately 5.9%. CDR1 MNHEY and CDR2 SVGEGT come from the germline V gene. CDR3 length: 14 residues. The V gene is TRBV6-2 or TRBV6-3, the J gene TRBJ2-7; the D is unclear. Specimen: PBMCs, collected before TCRalphabeta/CD19-depleted stem cell transplant. This TCR was recovered from a boy aged 5-17 years with acute lymphoblastic leukemia, due to receive a stem cell transplant. The DNA for the CDR3 is TGTGCCAGCAGTTACTCCGACATTTCCTACGTGCAGTACTTC. Translation: CASSYSDISYVQYF.